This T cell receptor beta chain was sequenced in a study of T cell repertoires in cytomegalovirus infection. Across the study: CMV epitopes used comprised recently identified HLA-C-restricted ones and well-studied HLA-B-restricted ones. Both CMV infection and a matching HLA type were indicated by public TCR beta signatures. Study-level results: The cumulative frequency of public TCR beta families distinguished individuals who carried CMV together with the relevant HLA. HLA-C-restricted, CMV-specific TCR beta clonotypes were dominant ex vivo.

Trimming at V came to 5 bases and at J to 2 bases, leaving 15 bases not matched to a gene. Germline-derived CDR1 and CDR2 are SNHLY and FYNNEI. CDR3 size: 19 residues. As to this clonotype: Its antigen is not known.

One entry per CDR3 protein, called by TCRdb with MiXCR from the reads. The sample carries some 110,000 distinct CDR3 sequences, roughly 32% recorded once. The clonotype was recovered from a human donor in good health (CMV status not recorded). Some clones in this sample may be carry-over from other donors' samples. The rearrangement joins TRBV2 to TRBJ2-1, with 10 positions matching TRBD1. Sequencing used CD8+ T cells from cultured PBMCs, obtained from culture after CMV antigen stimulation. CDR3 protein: CASSPPGQGTKQTYNEQFF. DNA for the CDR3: TGTGCCAGCAGTCCTCCGGGACAGGGGACTAAACAAACCTACAATGAGCAGTTCTTC.